This T cell receptor (beta chain) was identified during a study of T-cell reconstitution after alpha-beta-depleted transplantation in children. This clonotype has at least ten counts. V was cut by 0 bases and J by 8 bases, with 16 bases left in between. The CDR3 totals 15 residues. Germline CDR1 reads LGHNA; CDR2 reads YSLEER. For TCRbeta, the library was prepared with unique molecular identifiers. TCRdb recomputed calls from the PCR reads with MiXCR, one row per CDR3 protein. The sample has hundreds of thousands of distinct CDR3 sequences, around 12% seen once; the top ten hold approximately 2.9%. The sample here was PBMCs from the stem cell graft donor, taken from the stem cell graft. The chain employs TRBV4-3 and TRBJ1-2, with no clear D. The receptor's source is a human donor who donated a stem cell graft to a child with acute lymphoblastic leukemia. The chain's CDR3 is CASSQDFTGVRGYTF. CDR3 nucleotides: TGCGCCAGCAGCCAAGATTTTACGGGAGTGAGAGGCTACACCTTC.